These 22 T cell receptor beta chains share one sample of origin, sequenced in a study of PD-L1 blockade in urothelial cancer. Time point noted: peripheral blood 6 weeks after treatment start. Assay used: immunoSEQ multiplex PCR; TCRdb lists only in-frame clones, some missing. The table includes 100,000 to 150,000 clones, roughly 83% detected once. The starting material was PBMCs, obtained around atezolizumab (anti-PD-L1) treatment. The source of these receptors is a man in his forties or fifties with urothelial cancer.

The chain links TRBV6-1 to TRBJ1-5; unclear D gene. This CDR3 contains 14 residues. The V gene lost 4 bases and the J gene lost 7 bases, with 14 bases spanning the gap. The germline CDR1 and CDR2 sequences are MNHNS and SASEGT. The CDR3 loop reads CASSGGGARQPQHF. CDR3 nucleotides: TGTGCCAGCAGTGGTGGCGGAGCTCGGCAGCCCCAGCATTTT.

This clone has a single count. The CDR3 bases are TGTGCCAGCAGTTGGGGTGAGGGCGGGAAGTACTTC. This translates into CASSWGEGGKYF. The chain uses TRBV11-2 and TRBJ2-5; D might be TRBD2 (6 bases). The ends were cut back, 6 bases at V and 12 bases at J, with 17 bases in the middle. The CDR3 has 12 residues. CDR1 is SGHAT, CDR2 FQNNGV, per germline. The variable domain in full, with the rest retrieved from reference TRBV11-2 and TRBJ2-5, is EAGVAQSPRYKIIEKRQSVAFWCNPISGHATLYWYQQILGQGPKLLIQFQNNGVVDDSQLPKDRFSAERLKGVDSTLKIQPAKLEDSAVYLCASSWGEGGKYFGPGTRLLVL.

The chain carries TRBV7-9 and TRBJ2-1; D gene uncertain. V lost 3 bases, J lost 10 bases, and 19 bases lay in between. This CDR3 has 15 amino acids. Germline V gene data show CDR1 as SEHNR and CDR2 as FQNEAQ (reference sequence). CDR3: CASSLGEVAATEQFF. DNA of the CDR3: TGTGCCAGCAGCTTGGGTGAAGTAGCAGCAACAGAGCAGTTCTTC.

The chain recombines TRBV28 with TRBJ2-1; TRBD1 matches 8 bases. With V trimmed by 5 bases and J by 8 bases, 11 bases remained unmatched. The CDR3 length is 15 residues. Per germline, CDR1 MDHEN and CDR2 SYDVKM. The CDR3 DNA reads as TGTGCCAGCAGTCTCCCCTCAGGGGGCTCACATGAGCAGTTCTTC. This gives the protein CASSLPSGGSHEQFF.

This clone was recorded only once. The gene calls are TRBV29-1 and TRBJ1-2; D is uncertain. CDR1 SQVTM and CDR2 ANQGSEA come from the germline V gene. Trimming took off 7 bases at V and 0 bases at J, with 6 bases between the two ends. CDR3 length: 11 residues. The CDR3 coding sequence is TGCAGCGGCGGAGCTAACTATGGCTACACCTTC. Protein product: CSGGANYGYTF.

The chain carries TRBV5-4 and TRBJ1-2; D might be TRBD1 (5 bases). CDR3 size: 13 residues. Germline loops: CDR1 SGHNT, CDR2 YYREEE (reference sequence). The germline V and J ends were trimmed by 1 base and 11 bases, with 15 bases remaining between them. This chain's CDR3 is CASSLIQGNTYTF. CDR3 nucleotide sequence: TGTGCCAGCAGCTTGATCCAGGGAAATACTTACACCTTC.

The J gene is TRBJ1-2, the V gene TRBV29-1; D uncertain. This CDR3 contains 11 residues. V lost 4 bases, J lost 8 bases, and 11 bases lay in between. CDR1 SQVTM and CDR2 ANQGSEA come from the germline V gene. The CDR3 is CSVGGGEGYTF. CDR3 DNA sequence: TGCAGCGTTGGGGGAGGTGAGGGCTACACCTTC.

This chain connects TRBV28 to TRBJ1-5; D is undetermined. The CDR3 has 12 residues. The V gene lost 5 bases and the J gene lost 3 bases, with 5 bases spanning the gap. From germline, CDR1 is MDHEN and CDR2 SYDVKM. The CDR3 region is CASSRNNQPQHF. The CDR3 DNA sequence: TGTGCCAGCAGTCGTAACAATCAGCCCCAGCATTTT.

This clone was found a few times. J is TRBJ2-7 and V is TRBV4-1; TRBD2 matches 8 bases. V was clipped by 8 bases and J by 0 bases; unmatched bases: 0. The CDR3 totals 12 residues. Germline lookup yields CDR1 MGHRA and CDR2 YSYEKL. This chain's CDR3 is CASGTSSYEQYF. The CDR3 DNA reads TGCGCCAGCGGGACTAGCTCCTACGAGCAGTACTTC.

This clone occurred many times. The gene calls are TRBV5-8 and TRBJ1-6, with D perhaps matching TRBD1 (5 bases). Germline V gives CDR1 SGHTS, CDR2 YDEGEE. The CDR3 loop spans 12 amino acids. Trimming took off 2 bases at V and 9 bases at J, with 6 bases between the two ends. The CDR3 region is CASSFGGSPLHF. The CDR3 DNA follows: TGTGCCAGCAGCTTCGGGGGTTCACCCCTCCACTTT. The variable domain in full, with the rest retrieved from reference TRBV5-8 and TRBJ1-6, is EAGVTQSPTHLIKTRGQQATLRCSPISGHTSVYWYQQALGLGLQFLLWYDEGEERNRGNFPPRFSGRQFPNYSSELNVNALELEDSALYLCASSFGGSPLHFGNGTRLTVT.

The V and J genes are TRBV15 and TRBJ2-7, with TRBD2 matching 8 bases. The CDR3 is 15 residues long. V lost 3 bases and J lost 2; bases outside the gene matches: 6. Germline loops: CDR1 LNHNV, CDR2 YYDKDF (reference sequence). The CDR3 here is CATSRTTSGTYEQYF. The CDR3 DNA follows: TGTGCCACCAGCAGGACCACTAGCGGAACCTACGAGCAGTACTTC.

The V call is TRBV6-1, the J call TRBJ2-2; 11 bases are a match to TRBD2. Germline assignment: CDR1 MNHNS and CDR2 SASEGT. CDR3 length equals 14 residues. Trimming removed 11 bases from V and 2 bases from J; junction bases left unmatched: 4. The CDR3 spells CAGGLAANTGELFF. DNA for the CDR3: TGTGCCGGGGGACTAGCGGCTAACACCGGGGAGCTGTTTTTT.

The chain combines TRBV9 with TRBJ2-3; 8 nucleotides align to TRBD1. The CDR3 consists of 18 residues. V dropped 1 base and J dropped 8; count of bases not matched to a gene: 18. CDR1 is SGDLS, CDR2 YYNGEE, per germline. CDR3 DNA sequence: TGTGCCAGCAGCGTACACACCCACGGGACAGGCGAGGTCGGTACGCAGTATTTT. It codes for CASSVHTHGTGEVGTQYF.

The V and J genes are TRBV28 and TRBJ1-1; 8 nucleotides match TRBD1. Germline assignment: CDR1 MDHEN and CDR2 SYDVKM. The CDR3 totals 14 residues. V shed 3 bases and J 4 bases; nucleotides not matched to a gene: 4. This chain's CDR3 is CASSLDRVATEAFF. CDR3 nucleotide sequence: TGTGCCAGCAGTTTGGACAGGGTGGCCACTGAAGCTTTCTTT.

The rearrangement links TRBV5-5 to TRBJ2-5; the match to TRBD1 covers 10 bases. The CDR3 has 14 residues. In germline, CDR1 is SGHKS, CDR2 YYEKEE (reference sequence). Trimming at V came to 4 bases and at J to 2 bases, leaving 2 bases not matched to a gene. In DNA, the CDR3 is TGTGCCAGCAGCAAGGGACAGGGGCAAGAGACCCAGTACTTC. Amino acid sequence: CASSKGQGQETQYF.

The chain combines TRBV10-3 with TRBJ1-1; 7 positions match TRBD1. Germline values: CDR1 ENHRY, CDR2 SYGVKD. The CDR3 spans 13 residues. V was clipped by 6 bases and J by 1 base; unmatched bases: 2. The CDR3 nucleotides read TGTGCCATCAGAGACAGGGAGAACACTGAAGCTTTCTTT. It codes for CAIRDRENTEAFF.

This clone occurred once. The chain's CDR3 is CASSLRGVGTSPLHF. The CDR3 DNA sequence: TGTGCCAGCAGCTTGCGGGGAGTCGGAACTTCACCCCTCCACTTT. The chain is built from TRBV11-1 and TRBJ1-6, with no clear D. V lost 3 bases, J lost 9 bases, and 15 bases lay in between. The CDR3 covers 15 residues. The germline gives CDR1 SGHAT, CDR2 FQDESV (reference sequence).

This clone has only a few counts. The chain uses TRBV7-9 and TRBJ1-6, with 10 bases identical to TRBD1. Germline CDR1 reads SEHNR; CDR2 reads FQNEAQ (reference sequence). CDR3 length: 14 residues. The V segment lost 5 bases and the J segment 10 bases; nucleotides outside the gene matches: 5. In DNA form, the CDR3 reads TGTGCCAGCAGCACCGGGACAGGGGCCTCACCCCTCCACTTT. This codes for CASSTGTGASPLHF.

The chain employs TRBV27 and TRBJ2-1, with D possibly being TRBD2 (6 bases). The CDR3 is made up of 15 amino acids. CDR1 and CDR2 (germline): MNHEY, SMNVEV (reference sequence). Trimming cost V 4 bases and J 5 bases, with 15 bases left between them. The DNA for the CDR3 is TGTGCCAGCAGTTCGTTTGGGGGGAAACACAATGAGCAGTTCTTC. This translates into CASSSFGGKHNEQFF.

The chain joins TRBV28 to TRBJ2-7, with TRBD1 matching over 12 bases. The CDR3 sequence is 16 residues long. CDR1 is MDHEN and CDR2 is SYDVKM in the germline V gene. With 2 bases clipped from V and 5 bases from J, the junction kept 7 bases outside the gene matches. The CDR3 nucleotides read TGTGCCAGCAGTTTACAACCCGGGACAGGGGGCCACGAGCAGTACTTC. This translates into CASSLQPGTGGHEQYF.

This clone was seen a single time. The chain has TRBV7-9 and TRBJ2-1, with a possible D match to TRBD2 (5 bases). Trimming took off 1 base at V and 0 bases at J, with 10 bases between the two ends. Germline loops: CDR1 SEHNR, CDR2 FQNEAQ (reference sequence). The CDR3 is made up of 16 amino acids. For the CDR3, the DNA is TGTGCCAGCAGCTTAGAGGTGGGGAGCTCCTACAATGAGCAGTTCTTC. Amino acid sequence: CASSLEVGSSYNEQFF. Variable domain in full (rest from reference TRBV7-9 and TRBJ2-1): DTGVSQNPRHKITKRGQNVTFRCDPISEHNRLYWYRQTLGQGPEFLTYFQNEAQLEKSRLLSDRFSAERPKGSFSTLEIQRTEQGDSAMYLCASSLEVGSSYNEQFFGPGTRLTVL.

In nucleotides, the CDR3 is TGTGCCAGCAGCTTGTACGGCGGGAACACTGAAGCTTTCTTT. Its translation: CASSLYGGNTEAFF. The V gene is TRBV5-6, the J gene TRBJ1-1; D gene unclear. Per the germline V gene, CDR1 is SGHDT and CDR2 is YYEEEE. This CDR3 has 14 amino acids. The ends were cut back, 1 base at V and 1 base at J, with 8 bases in the middle. Using reference TRBV5-6 and TRBJ1-1 for the parts outside the CDR3, the full variable domain is DAGVTQSPTHLIKTRGQQVTLRCSPKSGHDTVSWYQQALGQGPQFIFQYYEEEERQRGNFPDRFSGHQFPNYSSELNVNALLLGDSALYLCASSLYGGNTEAFFGQGTRLTVV.